This T cell receptor beta chain was recovered during a study of cytomegalovirus exposure and HLA in healthy donors. Study-wide results and limits: Later on, a genetic analysis was performed. It linked a missense variant in DCLRE1C with V- and J-gene trimming of TCR beta.

The PCR had 60 Vbeta and 13 Jbeta primers. Generated by immunoSEQ multiplex PCR, the TCRdb table keeps only in-frame clones and is missing some. The sample consists of approximately 80,000 clones, under 80% of them appearing once. With respect to this clone: Its specificity is not known.

The V and J ends lost 0 bases and 1 base respectively, with 10 bases between them. The CDR3 has 15 residues. Germline V gives CDR1 LGHNA, CDR2 YNFKEQ. The chain joins TRBV4-2 to TRBJ2-7; D is unclear. Input material: PBMCs. This receptor was identified in a man in his 60s in good health and CMV-seronegative. CDR3 in DNA: TGTGCCAGCAGCCAAGAGAAACAGCTTTCCTACGAGCAGTACTTC. Translation gives CASSQEKQLSYEQYF.